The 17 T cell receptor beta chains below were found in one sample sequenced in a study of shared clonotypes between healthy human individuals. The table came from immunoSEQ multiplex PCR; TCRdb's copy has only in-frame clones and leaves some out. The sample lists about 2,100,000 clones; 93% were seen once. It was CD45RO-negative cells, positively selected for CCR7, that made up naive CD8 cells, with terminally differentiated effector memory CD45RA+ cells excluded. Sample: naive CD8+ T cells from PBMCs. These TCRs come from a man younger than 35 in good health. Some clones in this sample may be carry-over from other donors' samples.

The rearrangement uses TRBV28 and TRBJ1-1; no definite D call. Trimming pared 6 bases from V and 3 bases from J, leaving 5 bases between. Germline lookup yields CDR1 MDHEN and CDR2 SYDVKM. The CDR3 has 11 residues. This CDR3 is CASREDTEAFF. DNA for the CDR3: TGTGCCAGCAGGGAGGACACTGAAGCTTTCTTT.

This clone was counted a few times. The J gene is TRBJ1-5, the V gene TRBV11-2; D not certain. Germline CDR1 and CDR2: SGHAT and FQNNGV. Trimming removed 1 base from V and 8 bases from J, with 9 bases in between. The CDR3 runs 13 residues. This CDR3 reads CASSLGSLEPQHF. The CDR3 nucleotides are TGTGCCAGCAGCTTAGGATCCCTCGAGCCCCAGCATTTT.

For the CDR3, the DNA is TGTGCCAGCTCACCAGGGACAGGGATCCACGAGCAGTACTTC. It specifies CASSPGTGIHEQYF. The chain links TRBV18 to TRBJ2-7, with 9 bases aligning to TRBD1. Trimming cost V 2 bases and J 5 bases; bases outside gene matches: 4. The CDR3 has 14 residues. Germline V gene sequence: CDR1 KGHSH, CDR2 LQKENI.

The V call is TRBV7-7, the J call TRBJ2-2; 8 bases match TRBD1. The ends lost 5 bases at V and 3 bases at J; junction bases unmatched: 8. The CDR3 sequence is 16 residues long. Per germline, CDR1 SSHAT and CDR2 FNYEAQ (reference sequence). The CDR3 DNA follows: TGTGCCAGCAGCACCCGACAGGGGCGGGACACCGGGGAGCTGTTTTTT. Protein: CASSTRQGRDTGELFF.

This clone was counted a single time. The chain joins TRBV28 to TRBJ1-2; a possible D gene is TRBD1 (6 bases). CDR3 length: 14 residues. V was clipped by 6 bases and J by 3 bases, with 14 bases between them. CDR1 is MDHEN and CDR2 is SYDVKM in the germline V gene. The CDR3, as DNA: TGTGCCAGCAGGATGGACAGATACGACTATGGCTACACCTTC. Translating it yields CASRMDRYDYGYTF.

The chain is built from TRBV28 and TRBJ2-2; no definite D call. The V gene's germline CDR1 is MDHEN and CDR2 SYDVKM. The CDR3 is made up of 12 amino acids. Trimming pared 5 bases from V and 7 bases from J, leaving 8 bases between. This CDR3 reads CASSPSNGELFF. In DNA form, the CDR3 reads TGTGCCAGCAGTCCCTCCAACGGGGAGCTGTTTTTT.

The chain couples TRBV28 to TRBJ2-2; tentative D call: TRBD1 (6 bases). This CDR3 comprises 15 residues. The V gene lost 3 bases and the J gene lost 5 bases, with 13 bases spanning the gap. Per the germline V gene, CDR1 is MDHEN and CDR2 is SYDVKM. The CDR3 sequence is CASSLEDTGTGELFF. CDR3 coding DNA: TGTGCCAGCAGTTTGGAGGACACAGGGACCGGGGAGCTGTTTTTT.

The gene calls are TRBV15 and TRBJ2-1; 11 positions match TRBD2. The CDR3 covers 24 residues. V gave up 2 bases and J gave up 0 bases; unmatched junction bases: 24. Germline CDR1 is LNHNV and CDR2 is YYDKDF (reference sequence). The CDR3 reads CATSRLRYSTPLAGGLSSYNEQFF. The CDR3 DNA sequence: TGTGCCACCAGCAGACTCCGGTACTCCACCCCGCTAGCGGGAGGTCTGAGCTCCTACAATGAGCAGTTCTTC.

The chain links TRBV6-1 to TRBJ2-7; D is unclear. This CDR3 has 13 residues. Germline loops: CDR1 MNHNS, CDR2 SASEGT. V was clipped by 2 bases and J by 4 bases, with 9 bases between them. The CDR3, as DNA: TGTGCCAGCAGTGAATTTCGGATTTACGAGCAGTACTTC. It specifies CASSEFRIYEQYF.

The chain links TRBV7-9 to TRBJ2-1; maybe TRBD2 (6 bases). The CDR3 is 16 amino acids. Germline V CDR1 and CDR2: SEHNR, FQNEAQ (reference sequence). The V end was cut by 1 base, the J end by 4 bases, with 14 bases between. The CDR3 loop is CASSLGFAGKYNEQFF. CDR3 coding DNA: TGTGCCAGCAGCTTAGGTTTTGCGGGAAAGTACAATGAGCAGTTCTTC.

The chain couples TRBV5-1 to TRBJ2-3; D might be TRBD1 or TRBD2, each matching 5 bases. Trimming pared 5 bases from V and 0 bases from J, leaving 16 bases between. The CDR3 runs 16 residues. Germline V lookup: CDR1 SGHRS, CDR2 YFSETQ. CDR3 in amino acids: CASRYGGVLSTDTQYF. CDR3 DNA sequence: TGCGCCAGCAGATATGGGGGAGTCTTGAGCACAGATACGCAGTATTTT.

CDR3 in amino acids: CASSESGTGGLGYTF. The CDR3 coding sequence is TGTGCCAGCAGTGAGTCCGGGACAGGGGGCTTAGGCTACACCTTC. The chain recombines TRBV25-1 with TRBJ1-2; 12 nucleotides agree with TRBD1. Germline values: CDR1 MGHDK, CDR2 SYGVNS. The CDR3 length is 15 residues. V trimming: 3 bases; J trimming: 8 bases; junction bases outside the gene matches: 7.

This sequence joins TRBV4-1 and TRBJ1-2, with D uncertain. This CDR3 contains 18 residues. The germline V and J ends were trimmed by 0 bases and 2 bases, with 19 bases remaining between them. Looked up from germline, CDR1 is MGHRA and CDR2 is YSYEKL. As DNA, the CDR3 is TGCGCCAGCAGCCAAGAGGGAGAGGCGGAGGGCCCGAACTATGGCTACACCTTC. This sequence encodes CASSQEGEAEGPNYGYTF.

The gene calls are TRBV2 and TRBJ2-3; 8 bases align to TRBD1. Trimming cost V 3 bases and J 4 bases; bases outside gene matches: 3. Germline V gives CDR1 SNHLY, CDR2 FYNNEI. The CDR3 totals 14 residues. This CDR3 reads CASSDRGLSDTQYF. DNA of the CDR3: TGTGCCAGCAGTGACAGGGGGCTTTCAGATACGCAGTATTTT.

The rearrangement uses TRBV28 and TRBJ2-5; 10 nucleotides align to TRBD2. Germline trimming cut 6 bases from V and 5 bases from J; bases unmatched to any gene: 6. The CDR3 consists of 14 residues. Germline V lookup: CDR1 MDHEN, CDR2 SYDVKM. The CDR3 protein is CASSPAGGLETQYF. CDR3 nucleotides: TGTGCCAGCAGCCCAGCGGGAGGGTTGGAGACCCAGTACTTC.

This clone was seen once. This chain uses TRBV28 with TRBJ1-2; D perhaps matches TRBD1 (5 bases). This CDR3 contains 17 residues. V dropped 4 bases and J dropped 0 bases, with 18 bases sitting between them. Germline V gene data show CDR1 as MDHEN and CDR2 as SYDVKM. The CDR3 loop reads CASSWYPLRGANYGYTF. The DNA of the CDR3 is TGTGCCAGCAGTTGGTACCCGTTGCGGGGGGCTAACTATGGCTACACCTTC.

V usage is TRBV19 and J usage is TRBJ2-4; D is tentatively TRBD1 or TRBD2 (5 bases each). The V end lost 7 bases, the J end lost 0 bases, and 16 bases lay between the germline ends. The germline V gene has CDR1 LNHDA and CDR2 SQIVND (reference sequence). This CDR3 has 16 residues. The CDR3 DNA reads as TGTGCCAGTATGCCCCCCGGGGCAGGAGCCAAAAACATTCAGTACTTC. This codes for CASMPPGAGAKNIQYF.